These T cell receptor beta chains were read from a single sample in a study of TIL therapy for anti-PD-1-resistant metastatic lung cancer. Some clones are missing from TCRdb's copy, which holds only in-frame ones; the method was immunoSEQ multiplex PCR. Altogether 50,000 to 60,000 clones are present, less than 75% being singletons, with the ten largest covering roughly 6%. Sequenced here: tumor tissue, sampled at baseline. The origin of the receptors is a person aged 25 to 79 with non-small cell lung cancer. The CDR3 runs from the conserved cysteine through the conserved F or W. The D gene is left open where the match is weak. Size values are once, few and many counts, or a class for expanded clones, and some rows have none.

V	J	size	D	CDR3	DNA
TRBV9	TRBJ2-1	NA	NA	CASSGALDNEQFF	TGTGCCAGCAGCGGAGCATTGGACAATGAGCAGTTCTTC
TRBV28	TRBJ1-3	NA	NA	CASRLWGSGNTIYF	TGTGCCAGCAGACTATGGGGTTCCGGAAACACCATATATTTT
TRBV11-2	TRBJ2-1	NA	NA	CASSLDLSSRSHEQFF	TGTGCCAGCAGCTTAGATCTCAGTTCTCGGTCCCATGAGCAGTTCTTC
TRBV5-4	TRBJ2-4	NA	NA	CASSSARDIADIQYF	TGTGCCAGCAGCTCGGCGCGGGACATAGCGGACATTCAGTACTTC
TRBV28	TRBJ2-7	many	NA	CASSRYEQYF	TGTGCCAGCAGTCGGTACGAGCAGTACTTC
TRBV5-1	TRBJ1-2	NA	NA	CASSLAQNRWDNYGYTF	TGCGCCAGCAGCTTGGCCCAAAACAGATGGGACAACTATGGCTACACCTTC
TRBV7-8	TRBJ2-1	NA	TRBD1	CASSFAPRTGGYNEQFF	TGTGCCAGCAGCTTTGCTCCACGGACAGGGGGGTACAATGAGCAGTTCTTC
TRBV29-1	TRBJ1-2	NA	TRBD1	CSVETRDRKYGYTF	TGCAGCGTTGAAACCCGGGACAGAAAGTATGGCTACACCTTC
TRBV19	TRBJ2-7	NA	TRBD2	CASSIGTSVSEQYF	TGTGCCAGTAGTATAGGGACTAGCGTCTCCGAGCAGTACTTC
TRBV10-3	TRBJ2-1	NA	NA	CAISGSAKGQFF	TGTGCCATCAGTGGCTCTGCAAAGGGGCAGTTCTTC
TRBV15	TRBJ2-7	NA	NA	CATSGNRVGLSYEQYF	TGTGCCACCAGCGGAAACAGGGTAGGACTTTCCTACGAGCAGTACTTC
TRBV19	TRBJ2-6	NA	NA	CASSRQGSTDGANVLTF	TGTGCCAGTTCGAGGCAGGGAAGCACTGATGGGGCCAACGTCCTGACTTTC
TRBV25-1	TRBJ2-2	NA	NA	CASSWSRSEGGELFF	TGTGCCAGCAGTTGGAGTAGGAGCGAGGGCGGGGAGCTGTTTTTT
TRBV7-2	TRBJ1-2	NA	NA	CASSLPRGYGYTF	TGTGCCAGCAGCTTACCCAGGGGCTATGGCTACACCTTC
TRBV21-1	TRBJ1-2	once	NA	CASSKKTGVAGYTF	TGTGCCAGCAGCAAGAAAACAGGGGTAGCTGGCTACACCTTC
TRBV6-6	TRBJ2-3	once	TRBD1	CASSYPRTGGTDTQYF	TGTGCCAGCAGTTACCCCCGGACAGGGGGCACAGATACGCAGTATTTT
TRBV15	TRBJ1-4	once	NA	CATSRGYRLNEKLFF	TGTGCCACCAGCAGAGGTTACCGACTTAATGAAAAACTGTTTTTT